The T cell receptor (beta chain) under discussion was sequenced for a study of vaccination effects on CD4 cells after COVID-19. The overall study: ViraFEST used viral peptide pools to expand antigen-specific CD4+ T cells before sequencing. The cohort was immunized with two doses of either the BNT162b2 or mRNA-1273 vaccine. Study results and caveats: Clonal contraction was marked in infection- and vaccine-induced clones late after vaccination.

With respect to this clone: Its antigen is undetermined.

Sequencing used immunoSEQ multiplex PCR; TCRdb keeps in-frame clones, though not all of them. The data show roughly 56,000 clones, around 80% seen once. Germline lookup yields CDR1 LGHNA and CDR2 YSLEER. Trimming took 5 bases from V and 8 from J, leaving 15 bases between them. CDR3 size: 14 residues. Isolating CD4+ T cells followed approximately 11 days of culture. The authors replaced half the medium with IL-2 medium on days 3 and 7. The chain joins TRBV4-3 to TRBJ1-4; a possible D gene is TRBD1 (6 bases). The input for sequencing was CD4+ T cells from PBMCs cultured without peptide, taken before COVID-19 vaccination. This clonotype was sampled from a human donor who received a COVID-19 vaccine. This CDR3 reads CASSAQGSHEKLFF. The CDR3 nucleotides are TGCGCCAGCAGCGCACAGGGCAGCCACGAAAAACTGTTTTTT.